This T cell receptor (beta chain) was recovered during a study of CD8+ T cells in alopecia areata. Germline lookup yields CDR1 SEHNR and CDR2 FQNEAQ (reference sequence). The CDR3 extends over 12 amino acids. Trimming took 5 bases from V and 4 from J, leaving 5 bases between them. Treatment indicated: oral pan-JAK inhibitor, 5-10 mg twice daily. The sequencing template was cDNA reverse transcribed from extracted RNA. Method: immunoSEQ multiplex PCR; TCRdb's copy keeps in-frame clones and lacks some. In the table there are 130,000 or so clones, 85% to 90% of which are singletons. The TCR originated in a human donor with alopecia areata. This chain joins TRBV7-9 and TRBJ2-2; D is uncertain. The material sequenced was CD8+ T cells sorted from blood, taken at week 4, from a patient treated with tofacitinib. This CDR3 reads CASSKGTGELFF. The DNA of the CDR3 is TGTGCCAGCAGCAAAGGCACCGGGGAGCTGTTTTTT.